This T cell receptor (beta chain) was recovered during a study of CD4+ T cells in melanoma. Study observations and caveats: CD8+ T cell, macrophage and B cell function reportedly correlated with neoantigen-specific CD4+ T cells. In melanoma, neoantigen-specific CD4+ T cells reportedly differed in differentiation state.

Deletions cut 5 bases from V and 11 bases from J, with 15 bases between. Germline CDR1 SGHTA, CDR2 FQGNSA. CDR3 length equals 12 residues. Libraries were prepared by immunoSEQ multiplex PCR; TCRdb keeps only in-frame clonotypes and omits some of them. The data show approximately 10,000 clones, approximately 68% seen once. This clone showed up just a few times. Its antigen is as yet unknown. The receptor was isolated from a human donor with melanoma. The chain links TRBV7-2 to TRBJ1-1; perhaps TRBD1 as D (5 bases). The specimen sequenced was cells from a culture (not recorded whether cultured in vitro). The CDR3 reads CASSLTVFGAFF. The CDR3 nucleotides are TGTGCCAGCAGCCTGACAGTGTTTGGGGCTTTCTTT.